Below, 4 T cell receptor beta chains from the same sample are listed, as sequenced in a study of technical replicates of blood from several donors. The repertoire was sequenced with immunoSEQ multiplex PCR; TCRdb's copy has only in-frame clones and lacks some. Of under 95,000 clones listed, roughly 90% were seen once; the top ten hold 0.35% to 0.45%. The sequenced sample consisted of T cells isolated from PBMCs. The receptors were sampled from a human donor in good health.

The V and J genes are TRBV7-9 and TRBJ1-2; 10 positions match TRBD1. V lost 3 bases to trimming and J lost 4 bases; unmatched junction nucleotides: 11. Per germline, CDR1 SEHNR and CDR2 FQNEAQ (reference sequence). CDR3 size: 17 residues. The CDR3 is CASSFGTGESKFYGYTF. In DNA form, the CDR3 reads TGTGCCAGCAGCTTCGGGACAGGGGAGTCGAAATTCTATGGCTACACCTTC.

The rearrangement links TRBV5-6 to TRBJ2-1, with D uncertain. Germline V gene lookup returns CDR1 SGHDT and CDR2 YYEEEE. Trimming pared 0 bases from V and 6 bases from J, leaving 7 bases between. The CDR3 consists of 13 residues. CDR3 protein: CASSLVAGNEQFF. The CDR3 region has the DNA TGTGCCAGCAGCTTGGTGGCAGGCAATGAGCAGTTCTTC.

The rearrangement links TRBV7-9 to TRBJ2-2; D unresolved. Germline CDR1 and CDR2: SEHNR and FQNEAQ (reference sequence). Trimming stripped 2 bases from V and 4 bases from J, with 8 bases between. The CDR3 runs 14 residues. Here the CDR3 reads CASSLTLSTGELFF. CDR3 DNA sequence: TGTGCCAGCAGCTTAACACTAAGCACCGGGGAGCTGTTTTTT.

The chain joins TRBV13 to TRBJ2-7, with D possibly TRBD1 on 5 matching bases. The CDR3 consists of 15 residues. The V gene lost 2 bases and the J gene lost 2 bases, with 13 bases spanning the gap. In germline, CDR1 is PRHDT, CDR2 FYEKMQ (reference sequence). The CDR3 sequence is CASSLQGIIPYEQYF. The DNA of the CDR3 is TGTGCCAGCAGCTTACAGGGAATTATTCCCTACGAGCAGTACTTC. Variable domain in full (rest from reference TRBV13 and TRBJ2-7): AAGVIQSPRHLIKEKRETATLKCYPIPRHDTVYWYQQGPGQDPQFLISFYEKMQSDKGSIPDRFSAQQFSDYHSELNMSSLELGDSALYFCASSLQGIIPYEQYFGPGTRLTVT.